Listed below are T cell receptor beta chains from one sample, sequenced in a study of blood T cell repertoires in COVID-19. Produced via immunoSEQ multiplex PCR; TCRdb's table is partial and in-frame only. Of about 300,000 clones in the sample, around nine tenths were seen once. Source material: peripheral blood. Receptors originate from a man aged 65 to 85 with acute or convalescent COVID-19. The CDR3 runs from the conserved cysteine through the conserved F or W. A D gene is named only where the DNA matches it firmly. Rows give clone size only sometimes, using once, few, many, or a class for an expanded clone.

>TRBV2|.|TRBJ2-7|TRBD2
TGTGCCAGCAGGCGAACTACACTAGCGGGAGTAAGGTACGAGCAGTACTTC
CASRRTTLAGVRYEQYF
>TRBV3-1/TRBV3-2|.|TRBJ2-1|.
TGTGCCAGCAGCCGGGGGGCGGGAGTATACAATGAGCAGTTCTTC
CASSRGAGVYNEQFF
>TRBV4-2|.|TRBJ1-2|.
TGTGCCAGCAGCCAGAGAGCCGGGAACTATGGCTACACCTTC
CASSQRAGNYGYTF
>TRBV19|.|TRBJ2-3|TRBD2
TGTGCCAGTAGTGCCCGAACTAGCGGGGGGCACACAGATACGCAGTATTTT
CASSARTSGGHTDTQYF
>TRBV29-1|.|TRBJ1-2|TRBD1
TGCAGCGTTGCTCCCGGGACAGTCTATGGCTACACCTTC
CSVAPGTVYGYTF
>TRBV7-9|.|TRBJ1-5|.
TGTGCCAGCAGCTTAGTCGCCCAGGGTTTTGGAAGCAATCAGCCCCAGCATTTT
CASSLVAQGFGSNQPQHF
>TRBV28|few|TRBJ1-4|.
TGTGCCAGCAGAACCGCTCCGGGAGGTGGGGATGAAAAACTGTTTTTT
CASRTAPGGGDEKLFF
>TRBV29-1|.|TRBJ2-7|TRBD2
TGCAGCGCCGGGGGGGGAAAGGTTACCCCCAACGAGCAGTACTTC
CSAGGGKVTPNEQYF
>TRBV18|few|TRBJ1-6|TRBD1
TGTGCCAGCTCACTTGCAGTACAGGGGGCAGATAATTCACCCCTCCACTTT
CASSLAVQGADNSPLHF
>TRBV20-1|.|TRBJ2-2|.
TGCAGTGCTAGTTGGGCACTCACCGGGGAGCTGTTTTTT
CSASWALTGELFF
>TRBV10-3|.|TRBJ1-2|.
TGTGCCATCAGTGAGTCCCGAACAGCAGATTATGGCTACACCTTC
CAISESRTADYGYTF
>TRBV27|once|TRBJ2-1|TRBD1
TGTGCCAGCAGTGCACAGGGGGCTTATGAGCAGTTCTTC
CASSAQGAYEQFF
>TRBV6-2/TRBV6-3|.|TRBJ2-2|.
TGTGCCAGCAGTTACGAGGCGAGAAAAGCGAACACCGGGGAGCTGTTTTTT
CASSYEARKANTGELFF
>TRBV12-3/TRBV12-4|.|TRBJ2-7|.
TGTGCCAGCAGTTTATGGGCAGGGTACGAGCAGTACTTC
CASSLWAGYEQYF
>TRBV5-5|.|TRBJ2-5|.
TGTGCCAGCAGCTTGGCGGCAGGGCGAGAGACCCAGTACTTC
CASSLAAGRETQYF
>TRBV10-3|once|TRBJ2-1|.
TGTGCCACCACCAACCGGGGGAATGCGGGACCCTCCTACAATGAGCAGTTCTTC
CATTNRGNAGPSYNEQFF
>TRBV7-2|few|TRBJ2-1|.
TGTGCCAGCAGCTCTCCTAGCAATGAGCAGTTCTTC
CASSSPSNEQFF
>TRBV5-1|.|TRBJ1-1|.
TGCGCCAGCAGCCGGGAGAGGGTTTACACTGAAGCTTTCTTT
CASSRERVYTEAFF
>TRBV10-3|.|TRBJ2-5|TRBD2
TGTGCCATCAGACGCGGACTAGCGGGCGTTCAAGAGACCCAGTACTTC
CAIRRGLAGVQETQYF
>TRBV5-1|.|TRBJ2-5|TRBD2
TGCGCCAGCAGCTTGGCTGGCGGGAGGGTTACAGAGACCCAGTACTTC
CASSLAGGRVTETQYF
>TRBV6-2/TRBV6-3|.|TRBJ1-1|.
TGTGCCAGCAGTTACGGCCTGACGGGCACTGAAGCTTTCTTT
CASSYGLTGTEAFF
>TRBV28|.|TRBJ1-3|.
TGTGCCAGCACCCGGGTCGGAAACACCATATATTTT
CASTRVGNTIYF
>TRBV9|.|TRBJ2-1|.
TGTGCCAGCAGCGGCGGCTTGGGGGGGCTCTACAATGAGCAGTTCTTC
CASSGGLGGLYNEQFF
>TRBV7-9|.|TRBJ2-5|TRBD1
TGTGCCAGCAGCTTTTCGGACAGGGTAGAGACCCAGTACTTC
CASSFSDRVETQYF
>TRBV6-5|.|TRBJ2-2|.
TGTGCCAGCAGTTACTCGAAGAGGGGGGGCACCGGGGAGCTGTTTTTT
CASSYSKRGGTGELFF
>TRBV10-3|.|TRBJ1-1|.
TGTGCCATCACGAACAGAGAGAACACTGAAGCTTTCTTT
CAITNRENTEAFF
>TRBV29-1|.|TRBJ2-5|TRBD1
TGCAGCGTCCGGACAGGGCTTGAGACCCAGTACTTC
CSVRTGLETQYF
>TRBV7-8|.|TRBJ2-7|.
TGTGCCAGCAGCTTCTCAGACTCCTACGAGCAGTACTTC
CASSFSDSYEQYF
>TRBV28|.|TRBJ1-2|.
TGTGCCAGCAGTTGGCGGGGGATCTATGGCTACACCTTC
CASSWRGIYGYTF
>TRBV9|few|TRBJ2-1|TRBD2
TGTGCCAGCAGCGCCGGGACTAGCCCTTTCTCCTACAATGAGCAGTTCTTC
CASSAGTSPFSYNEQFF
>TRBV3-1/TRBV3-2|.|TRBJ2-7|.
TGTGCCAGCAGTCACTTTGGGGGCAGCGGGGTATCCTACGAGCAGTACTTC
CASSHFGGSGVSYEQYF
>TRBV12-3/TRBV12-4|.|TRBJ1-2|TRBD1
TGTGCCAGCACTTACGGACAGGGTTTCTTTACCTTC
CASTYGQGFFTF
>TRBV11-3|few|TRBJ2-3|.
TGTGCCAGCAGCTTTCAGACGAGCGGTACGCAGTATTTT
CASSFQTSGTQYF
>TRBV6-2/TRBV6-3|.|TRBJ2-3|TRBD2
TGTGCCAGCAGTCCCTCACCCCGACTAGCGGGGGGCACAGATACGCAGTATTTT
CASSPSPRLAGGTDTQYF
>TRBV9|few|TRBJ2-5|.
TGTGCCAGCAGCGTAGGTGGGCAGGCAGAGACCCAGTACTTC
CASSVGGQAETQYF
>TRBV7-9|.|TRBJ1-2|.
TGTGCCAGCAGCTTAGGACAGTTAGATGGCTACACCTTC
CASSLGQLDGYTF
>TRBV7-2|.|TRBJ2-2|TRBD1
TGTGCCAGCAGCATCACAGGGGGCGCGGACACCGGGGAGCTGTTTTTT
CASSITGGADTGELFF
>TRBV7-2|.|TRBJ1-5|.
TGTGCCAGCAGCTTAGATAGTTATCAGCCCCAGCATTTT
CASSLDSYQPQHF
>TRBV5-1|.|TRBJ1-6|.
TGCGCCAGCAGTCAGGGTGGGAAGGGGTGGAATTCACCCCTCCACTTT
CASSQGGKGWNSPLHF
>TRBV3-1/TRBV3-2|.|TRBJ1-2|.
TGTGCCAGCAGCCAAGCAATCGGAGGCGGGGATGGCTACACCTTC
CASSQAIGGGDGYTF
>TRBV2|.|TRBJ1-2|.
TGTGCCAGTACCTACAGGAATAACTATGGCTACACCTTC
CASTYRNNYGYTF
>TRBV28|once|TRBJ1-2|.
TGTGCCAGCAGTTTATACGGCTATGGCTACACCTTC
CASSLYGYGYTF